These T cell receptor beta chains were read from a single sample in a study of CD8 T cells in ankylosing spondylitis. One entry per CDR3 protein, called by TCRdb with MiXCR from the 5' RACE reads. This table holds about 840,000 distinct CDR3 sequences, 10% to 15% found once. The sample taken for sequencing was blood, either unsorted or a sorted T cell fraction (not recorded which). The receptors shown here come from a male donor with ankylosing spondylitis. Each CDR3 is given with its conserved first and last residue. D genes are given only for firm matches. Clone size is given for some rows only: seen once, a few or many times, or a class if the clone is expanded.

J | size | D | V | DNA | CDR3
TRBJ1-1 | few | . | TRBV7-3 | TGTGCCAGCAGCTTTGGTAAAGGCACTGAAGCTTTCTTT | CASSFGKGTEAFF
TRBJ1-5 | . | TRBD1 | TRBV7-9 | TGTGCCAGCAGCCGAACGGGACAGGTGGATCAGCCCCAGCATTTT | CASSRTGQVDQPQHF
TRBJ2-1 | few | TRBD2 | TRBV6-1 | TGTGCCAGCAGTGAGACTAGCCGATACAATGAGCAGTTCTTC | CASSETSRYNEQFF
TRBJ1-1 | many | . | TRBV5-1 | TGCGCCAGCAGCTTGGATGGGACAACGGGGACTGAAGCTTTCTTT | CASSLDGTTGTEAFF
TRBJ1-1 | . | . | TRBV5-1 | TGCGCCAGCAGCTTGGCCCTAGAGGGGGTGAACACTGAAGCTTTCTTT | CASSLALEGVNTEAFF
TRBJ2-3 | . | TRBD1 | TRBV7-6 | TGTGCCAGCAGCCACGGACAGGGGCTCATAGATACGCAGTATTTT | CASSHGQGLIDTQYF
TRBJ2-1 | many | TRBD1 | TRBV20-1 | TGCAGTGCTGGGACAGGGAGCTCCTACAATGAGCAGTTCTTC | CSAGTGSSYNEQFF
TRBJ2-1 | many | . | TRBV29-1 | TGCAGCGTTGAACAGGGGACCTACAATGAGCAGTTCTTC | CSVEQGTYNEQFF
TRBJ2-5 | . | TRBD2 | TRBV5-6 | TGTGCCAGCAGCTATACTAGCGGTCAAGAGACCCAGTACTTC | CASSYTSGQETQYF
TRBJ1-1 | many | . | TRBV20-1 | TGCAGTGCTCAAGAAAAACAGGGTTGGACTGAAGCTTTCTTT | CSAQEKQGWTEAFF
TRBJ2-7 | . | . | TRBV18 | TGTGCCAGCTCAGACCCGAACGAGCAGTACTTC | CASSDPNEQYF
TRBJ1-1 | few | TRBD1 | TRBV7-2 | TGTGCCAGCAGCTCCAGCGGGACAGCTGAAGCTTTCTTT | CASSSSGTAEAFF
TRBJ2-7 | once | TRBD1 | TRBV4-2 | TGTGCCAGCAGCCAAGATCGGACAGGCCGCGAGCAGTACTTC | CASSQDRTGREQYF
TRBJ1-1 | few | . | TRBV20-1 | TGCAGTGCTAGTTGGCTTCCGACGCACACTGAAGCTTTCTTT | CSASWLPTHTEAFF
TRBJ2-2 | few | . | TRBV5-1 | TGCGCCAGCAGCTTGGGAGCCCAGGGACCCGGGGAGCTGTTTTTT | CASSLGAQGPGELFF
TRBJ2-1 | few | . | TRBV20-1 | TGCAGTGACAGATCGGGAGTGGGAAATGAGCAGTTCTTC | CSDRSGVGNEQFF
TRBJ2-1 | many | TRBD1 | TRBV29-1 | TGCAGCGTTGTAGTTGGACAGGCCACCTACAATGAGCAGTTCTTC | CSVVVGQATYNEQFF
TRBJ2-2 | once | . | TRBV7-9 | TGTGCCAGCAGCCCTGGGCTCCCCACCGGGGAGCTGTTTTTT | CASSPGLPTGELFF
TRBJ1-2 | few | TRBD1 | TRBV30 | TGTGCCTCGAAGGGGACAGGGGGCGAAGACTATGGCTACACCTTC | CASKGTGGEDYGYTF
TRBJ1-4 | few | TRBD1 | TRBV7-6 | TGTGCCAGCAGCTTAGGACAGGGGCCCTCTAATGAAAAACTGTTTTTT | CASSLGQGPSNEKLFF
TRBJ2-7 | few | . | TRBV7-2 | TGTGCCAGCAGCTTCGGACAGACTTCGGCCTACGAGCAGTACTTC | CASSFGQTSAYEQYF
TRBJ2-3 | . | . | TRBV7-9 | TGTGCCAGCAGCTTGTACGCGCGGGTCAGCACAGATACGCAGTATTTT | CASSLYARVSTDTQYF
TRBJ2-3 | . | TRBD1 | TRBV20-1 | TGCAGTGCTCCTGACAGGGGCCAAGATACGCAGTATTTT | CSAPDRGQDTQYF
TRBJ2-2 | many | TRBD2 | TRBV29-1 | TGCAGCGCCTCGGGCCAGCGGGAGGCCGGGGAGCTGTTTTTT | CSASGQREAGELFF
TRBJ2-3 | . | . | TRBV7-2 | TGTGCCAGCAGCTTACAATTAGCTACAGATACGCAGTATTTT | CASSLQLATDTQYF
TRBJ2-7 | . | . | TRBV30 | TGTGCCTGGAGCGCCGGAACCTACGAGCAGTACTTC | CAWSAGTYEQYF
TRBJ2-7 | . | . | TRBV7-9 | TGTGCCAGCAGCTCCCGATACGGGCAGTACTTC | CASSSRYGQYF
TRBJ1-4 | few | . | TRBV20-1 | TGCAGTGCTAGGCCCCGAGGGGGAACTAATGAAAAACTGTTTTTT | CSARPRGGTNEKLFF
TRBJ2-1 | few | TRBD1 | TRBV28 | TGTGCCAGCAGTTTAAGAGTCTCTGCCGGGACAGGGAAATTC | CASSLRVSAGTGKF
TRBJ2-5 | many | TRBD1 | TRBV12-3/TRBV12-4 | TGTGCCAGCAGTTTACCTACAGGGACAGGGACCCAGTACTTC | CASSLPTGTGTQYF
TRBJ1-2 | few | . | TRBV28 | TGTGCCAGCAGTTTATTTAAGGGGGTGGATGGCTACACCTTC | CASSLFKGVDGYTF